The T cell receptor beta chain under discussion was sequenced for a study of T cell responses to AZD1222 COVID-19 vaccine. Germline CDR1 reads SGHTA; CDR2 reads FQGNSA. This CDR3 region has 15 residues. With 3 bases clipped from V and 1 base from J, the junction kept 5 bases outside the gene matches. Method: immunoSEQ multiplex PCR; TCRdb's copy keeps in-frame clones and lacks some. The table lists fewer than 95,000 clones, 75% to 90% of them singletons, with approximately 5% in the top ten. Sequences were derived from peripheral blood, sampled 28 days after the second AZD1222 dose. V usage is TRBV7-2 and J usage is TRBJ1-1; 7 bases fit TRBD1. The clonotype comes from an adult who received the AZD1222 COVID-19 vaccine. CDR3 region: CASSFTGTANTEAFF. CDR3 DNA: TGTGCCAGCAGCTTTACCGGGACAGCGAACACTGAAGCTTTCTTT.